This T cell receptor beta chain comes out of a study of T cells after yellow fever vaccination. The study's findings and limits: Weaker overall, the secondary response nonetheless peaked faster (day 5 versus 15). High-abundance clonotypes from the bulk population could contaminate FACS-sorted repertoires.

This clonotype was picked up many times. What it binds is unknown. The CDR3 loop spans 16 amino acids. Germline values: CDR1 SGHVS, CDR2 FNYEAQ. Losses at the gene ends were 2 bases for V and 3 bases for J; bases not matched to a gene: 6. TCRdb used MiXCR to reprocess the 5' RACE reads, holding one entry per CDR3 protein. The data contain approximately 120,000 distinct CDR3 sequences, roughly 8.2% of them seen just once; the ten biggest clones take up approximately 39%. This clonotype was sampled from a man aged 18 to 29 who received the YFV17D yellow fever vaccine. This rearrangement joins TRBV7-6 to TRBJ2-1, with 8 nucleotides matching TRBD2. Sequencing used CD8+ T cells sorted from PBMCs, obtained on the day of the yellow fever booster vaccination. The CDR3 nucleotides read TGTGCCAGCAGCTTAAGCGGGGGTCTCTTCTACAATGAGCAGTTCTTC. It translates to CASSLSGGLFYNEQFF. Variable domain in full (rest from reference TRBV7-6 and TRBJ2-1): GAGVSQSPRYKVTKRGQDVALRCDPISGHVSLYWYRQALGQGPEFLTYFNYEAQQDKSGLPNDRFSAERPEGSISTLTIQRTEQRDSAMYRCASSLSGGLFYNEQFFGPGTRLTVL.